This is a list of T cell receptor beta chains from one sample in a study of regulatory T cells in long-lasting Graves disease. One entry per CDR3 protein, called by TCRdb with MiXCR from the multiplex PCR reads. The table includes roughly 360,000 distinct CDR3 sequences, 20% to 25% detected once. The sequenced sample was peripheral blood mononuclear cells (PBMCs), obtained when the disease was refractory, from a patient treated with antithyroid drugs. Receptor source: a woman in her forties with Graves disease. The CDR3 runs from the conserved cysteine through the conserved F or W. The D gene is left open where the match is weak. Clone size appears in some rows only: once, few, many, or a class for an expanded clone.

J	length	D	size	V	DNA	CDR3
TRBJ1-5	14	.	.	TRBV6-5	TGTGCCAGCAGTTGGATAGGTAAAGATCAGCCCCAGCATTTT	CASSWIGKDQPQHF
TRBJ2-1	12	TRBD2	.	TRBV6-1	TGTGCCAGCAGAGTTAGCGGGAATGAGCAGTTCTTC	CASRVSGNEQFF
TRBJ2-7	14	TRBD2	.	TRBV7-6	TGTGCCAGCAGCCCCCGTGGGGGAGGGCTCGTGGTAGACTTC	CASSPRGGGLVVDF
TRBJ2-5	11	.	many	TRBV20-1	TGCAGTGCTAGGTCGCAAGAGACCCAGTACTTC	CSARSQETQYF
TRBJ1-6	15	.	.	TRBV19	TGTGTCAGCAACCTCCGGGCGACCTATAATTCACCCCTCCACTTT	CVSNLRATYNSPLHF
TRBJ1-5	14	.	many	TRBV20-1	TGCAGTGCAAACCGAGCGGATAGCAATCAGCCCCAGCATTTT	CSANRADSNQPQHF
TRBJ2-7	15	.	.	TRBV7-2	TGTGCCAGCAGCCCCCGAGGCAGGCCCTCCTACGAGCAGTACTTC	CASSPRGRPSYEQYF
TRBJ1-3	15	.	few	TRBV28	TGTGCCAGCAGTTCCCTCCCCCAGCTTAGAAACACCATATATTTT	CASSSLPQLRNTIYF
TRBJ1-1	12	.	few	TRBV20-1	TGCATCCCGGAAGCAGTGAACACTGAAGCTTTCTTT	CIPEAVNTEAFF
TRBJ2-1	15	.	few	TRBV12-3/TRBV12-4	TGTGCCAGCACCCGAACACTCGGCGGACACAATGAGCAGTTCTTC	CASTRTLGGHNEQFF
TRBJ2-2	12	.	many	TRBV9	TGTGCCAGCAGTGTGGGGACCGGGGAGCTGTTTTTT	CASSVGTGELFF
TRBJ2-6	21	TRBD2	many	TRBV28	TGTGCCAGCAGTCCCAAGAGGACTAGCGGGAGACCCTCCCCTGGGGCCAACGTCCTGACTTTC	CASSPKRTSGRPSPGANVLTF
TRBJ2-7	13	.	many	TRBV7-2	TGTGCCAGCAGCTTGTTTATGGCCTACGAGCAGTACTTC	CASSLFMAYEQYF
TRBJ1-1	11	.	many	TRBV6-1	TGTGCCAGCATGGGGGTCACTGAAGCTTTCTTT	CASMGVTEAFF
TRBJ1-1	14	TRBD1	many	TRBV15	TGTGCCACCAGCAGAGATCTGGACAGGGTTGAAGCTTTCTTT	CATSRDLDRVEAFF
TRBJ1-1	14	TRBD1	.	TRBV20-1	TGCAGTGCTCAACCTGCAGGGGGCGTCACTGAAGCTTTCTTT	CSAQPAGGVTEAFF
TRBJ1-5	15	.	.	TRBV15	TGTGCCACCAGCGCCTCGCCGGCGCTAAATCAGCCCCAGCATTTT	CATSASPALNQPQHF
TRBJ2-4	13	.	many	TRBV5-1	TGCGCCAGCAGCTTGGGATTCGAAAACATTCAGTACTTC	CASSLGFENIQYF
TRBJ2-6	15	.	few	TRBV28	TGTGCCAGCAGTACCTCCCCCCTAGGGGCCAACGTCCTGACTTTC	CASSTSPLGANVLTF
TRBJ1-4	14	.	.	TRBV27	TGTGCCAGCAAGACCCCCCAGCGTAATGAAAAACTGTTTTTT	CASKTPQRNEKLFF